This T cell receptor (beta chain) was found in a study of T cell responses to AZD1222 COVID-19 vaccine (dated by TCRdb to the early 2020s). Notes on the research overall: AZD1222 recipients given second doses at about 4 weeks or at about 12 weeks were pooled, since spike-specific TCR depth and breadth were not found to differ between the two schedules. TCR sequencing covered 230 to 250 trial participants: nearly 210 given two doses of AZD1222 and approximately 26 given two doses of MenACWY control vaccine. Enrollment into the trials was organized by age into subgroups of 18-55, 56-69 and 70-plus years, and those subgroups contained roughly 140, 27 and 60 TCR-sequenced participants, respectively.

For CDR1 and CDR2, the germline V gene lists SGHRS and YFSETQ. The CDR3 runs 18 residues from the cysteine to the phenylalanine. The kept DNA is CDR3 alone, 54 bases in frame from the first base. V gives up 4 bases and J gives up 0 bases, and the segment between their germline ends measures 17 bases. The time point label on this specimen signifies: baseline before first vaccination. Samples from vaccinated people were obtained from the UK trials COV001 and COV002, which included a single-blind randomized controlled phase 2/3 trial of AZD1222 (ChAdOx1 nCoV-19) in healthy adults. For TCRbeta chain sequencing, PBMC samples were collected from trial participants at day 0 and at day 28 after the second dose. The CDR3 regions of human TCRbeta chains were analyzed by immunosequencing. Per the original workflow: TCRs in the repertoires were matched against a reference library of SARS-CoV-2-specific TCRs that had been generated with the MIRA antigen-specificity platform. Breadth was defined as the fraction of unique TCRs that were SARS-CoV-2-associated. Depth was defined as the fraction of total T cells that were SARS-CoV-2-associated. Each spike-specific TCR was assigned to its reactive spike region and to a CD4 or CD8 class using the MIRA data. Log10-transformed breadth and depth values were compared by one-way ANOVA with Sidak's multiple comparisons tests. TCRdb's version of the immuneACCESS table is confined to in-frame rearrangements and falls short of the full clone set. An unresolved V gene accounts for under half of the shortfall where checked; the remainder is of unknown origin. The DNA gave D and trimming, while V, J and clone size come from that table. This sample has roughly 67,000 clones in its table, and 88% of those were observed once. The top ten hold roughly 8.3% of the sample.

Overall study results and their limits: Reportedly, almost half of the unique spike-specific TCRs recognized epitopes lying outside the regions that are mutated in the B.1.351 and B.1.1.7 variants. The whole spike protein was spanned by vaccine-associated CD4 TCRs, and dominant responses were seen in regions 160-218 and 743-854. Only five to seven AZD1222 recipients were SARS-CoV-2 seropositive at baseline, limiting conclusions about previously exposed vaccinees. Because no day 14 peak-response samples were available, the repertoires could be characterized only after the peak T cell response. Most participants were white British and females outnumbered males, and the authors suggested that clonal diversity may have been underestimated. A significant rise in spike-specific TCR breadth and depth was observed after two AZD1222 doses relative to day 0 and relative to MenACWY recipients. In the small 56-69-year group, the increase in depth fell short of significance, most likely because of low power.

Points on this clone: The antigen this receptor binds is unknown. No much larger clone exists at a distance of one base, and base qualities are not known.

The source is an adult in good health. The V and J genes are TRBV5-1 and TRBJ2-6; the D region is possibly TRBD1 or TRBD2, each matching across 5 bases. The sample was peripheral blood, taken on day 0 of AZD1222 vaccination. The nucleotide sequence reads TGCGCCAGCAGCCCCGGTCATGGGGGTCCCTCTGGGGCCAACGTCCTGACTTTC. It encodes CASSPGHGGPSGANVLTF.